The 32 T cell receptor beta chains in this list originate from one sample, sequenced in a study of cytomegalovirus exposure and HLA in healthy donors. In the PCR, 60 Vbeta and 13 Jbeta primers were used. The method was immunoSEQ multiplex PCR; TCRdb's version includes in-frame clones alone and lacks a portion of them. The sample consists of roughly 100,000 clones, about 75% of them appearing once. The sample consisted of PBMCs. These receptor sequences come from a middle-aged man in good health and CMV-seronegative.

This clone was counted once. This chain joins TRBV5-4 and TRBJ2-5; 14 bases map to TRBD2. Per the germline V gene, CDR1 is SGHNT and CDR2 is YYREEE (reference sequence). V was clipped by 4 bases and J by 7 bases; unmatched bases: 12. The CDR3 is made up of 17 amino acids. The CDR3 loop reads CASSLGLAGAEGRTQYF. CDR3 sequence (DNA): TGTGCCAGCAGCCTGGGACTAGCGGGGGCCGAAGGGCGGACCCAGTACTTC.

On this clone itself: The junction and the germline gene differ at one end; a read error may be behind it. This rearrangement joins TRBV7-8 to TRBJ1-2; D unclear. The CDR3 runs 15 residues. Germline CDR1 and CDR2: SGHVS and FQNEAQ. The CDR3 protein is CASSLVSGSGYGHTF. CDR3 DNA: TGTGCCAGCAGCTTAGTTTCCGGGAGTGGCTATGGCCACACCTTC.

In DNA form, the CDR3 reads TGTGCCAGCACGGTCGGAGGGCTGTACGAGCAGTACTTC. As protein: CASTVGGLYEQYF. V is TRBV2 and J is TRBJ2-7; tentative D call: TRBD2 (6 bases). The CDR3 consists of 13 residues. The germline gives CDR1 SNHLY, CDR2 FYNNEI. The germline V and J ends were trimmed by 7 bases and 4 bases, with 14 bases remaining between them.

This clone was detected only once. This rearrangement joins TRBV2 to TRBJ1-2, with a tentative D call TRBD1 (6 bases). The V gene lost 5 bases and the J gene lost 8 bases, with 18 bases spanning the gap. CDR1 is SNHLY and CDR2 is FYNNEI in the germline V gene. This CDR3 has 14 residues. CDR3 residues: CASSYSRGVEGYTF. The CDR3 DNA is TGTGCCAGCAGTTATTCCAGGGGTGTTGAGGGCTACACCTTC.

The chain employs TRBV6-5 and TRBJ2-7; TRBD1 matches at 7 bases. The J segment lost 3 bases and the V segment lost 4 bases, leaving 9 bases of the junction unmatched. Germline V gene sequence: CDR1 MNHEY, CDR2 SVGAGI. The CDR3 loop spans 15 amino acids. The CDR3 region is CASSLSPGQSYEQYF. CDR3 DNA: TGTGCCAGCAGTTTATCTCCGGGACAGAGCTACGAGCAGTACTTC.

This chain links TRBV6-5 with TRBJ1-2, with D maybe TRBD1 (5 bases). This CDR3 contains 14 residues. V lost 0 bases, J lost 5 bases, and 10 bases lay in between. Germline V gene lookup returns CDR1 MNHEY and CDR2 SVGAGI. CDR3 residues: CASSYSGPQYGYTF. CDR3 in DNA: TGTGCCAGCAGTTACTCGGGGCCCCAGTATGGCTACACCTTC.

This clone was recorded a few times. The genes are TRBV19 and TRBJ1-5, with D possibly TRBD1 on 6 matching bases. There are 14 residues in the CDR3. CDR1 is LNHDA, CDR2 SQIVND, per germline (reference sequence). V was pared by 8 bases and J by 5 bases, with 16 bases between. CDR3 residues: CASGVDRPDQPQHF. CDR3 bases: TGTGCCAGTGGGGTTGACAGGCCCGATCAGCCCCAGCATTTT.

The chain is built from TRBV4-2 and TRBJ1-4; TRBD1 matches at 8 bases. The germline V gene encodes CDR1 LGHNA and CDR2 YNFKEQ. The CDR3 has 16 residues. The V and J ends lost 4 bases and 7 bases, in that order; junction bases with no gene match: 11. CDR3 sequence (DNA): TGTGCCAGCAGCCTTGAAGGCGGGACAGGACCTGAAAAACTGTTTTTT. Its protein product is CASSLEGGTGPEKLFF.

Notes on this clone: The sample holds other DNA sequences that translate to the same CDR3. Here the CDR3 DNA reads TGTGCCAGCAGCCCCACAAGCGGGGGGGCCTACGAGCAGTACTTC. The encoded protein is CASSPTSGGAYEQYF. This chain connects TRBV7-2 to TRBJ2-7, with TRBD2 matching 10 bases. Looked up from germline, CDR1 is SGHTA and CDR2 is FQGNSA. CDR3 size: 15 residues. Trimming removed 5 bases from V and 2 bases from J; junction bases left unmatched: 6.

The V and J genes are TRBV7-2 and TRBJ1-3; 8 bases are a match to TRBD1. CDR3 length equals 16 residues. V gave up 5 bases and J gave up 4 bases; unmatched junction bases: 10. The germline V gene has CDR1 SGHTA and CDR2 FQGNSA. This CDR3 is CASSPRTGSDGNTIYF. CDR3 nucleotide sequence: TGTGCCAGCAGCCCCCGGACAGGGTCAGACGGAAACACCATATATTTT.

The chain carries TRBV5-1 and TRBJ2-1; TRBD1 agrees at 7 bases. The CDR3 has 15 amino acids. With V trimmed by 8 bases and J by 0 bases, 8 bases remained unmatched. In germline, CDR1 is SGHRS, CDR2 YFSETQ. The DNA of the CDR3 is TGCGCCAGTGGAAAAGGGGACAGCTCCTACAATGAGCAGTTCTTC. Translation gives CASGKGDSSYNEQFF. Looking up the rest from reference TRBV5-1 and TRBJ2-1 gives the full variable domain: KAGVTQTPRYLIKTRGQQVTLSCSPISGHRSVSWYQQTPGQGLQFLFEYFSETQRNKGNFPGRFSGRQFSNSRSEMNVSTLELGDSALYLCASGKGDSSYNEQFFGPGTRLTVL.

This clone was counted only a few times. This rearrangement joins TRBV6-1 to TRBJ2-5; 8 bases map to TRBD2. The CDR3 length is 16 residues. The V gene's germline CDR1 is MNHNS and CDR2 SASEGT. The V segment lost 3 bases and the J segment 5 bases; nucleotides outside the gene matches: 11. CDR3 in DNA: TGTGCCAGCAGTGAGAATGTAGCGGGGTCGGGGGAGACCCAGTACTTC. Translation gives CASSENVAGSGETQYF.

The genes are TRBV2 and TRBJ1-1; no reliable D call. CDR3 length equals 14 residues. The V gene's germline CDR1 is SNHLY and CDR2 FYNNEI. V lost 3 bases and J 3 bases, leaving 11 bases between the germline ends. CDR3 in amino acids: CASSDTASYTEAFF. CDR3 coding DNA: TGTGCCAGCAGTGACACAGCTTCTTACACTGAAGCTTTCTTT.

The chain couples TRBV27 to TRBJ2-1, with 7 bases aligning to TRBD1. The germline V gene encodes CDR1 MNHEY and CDR2 SMNVEV (reference sequence). The junction had 8 bases not matched to a gene; V was cut back by 5 bases and J by 4 bases. This CDR3 has 15 amino acids. The CDR3 DNA reads as TGTGCCAGCAGTCCCCGACAGGGTATATACAATGAGCAGTTCTTC. Protein: CASSPRQGIYNEQFF.

V gene TRBV18 combines with J gene TRBJ1-2; no clear D gene. The germline V gene has CDR1 KGHSH and CDR2 LQKENI. The CDR3 runs to 16 residues. The ends were cut back, 4 bases at V and 4 bases at J, with 19 bases in the middle. This chain's CDR3 is CASSQRVGDVFYGYTF. In DNA, the CDR3 is TGTGCCAGCTCACAACGGGTCGGGGATGTTTTCTATGGCTACACCTTC.

This clone has more than one count but fewer than ten. This chain joins TRBV6-4 and TRBJ1-2; 7 nucleotides match TRBD1. CDR3 size: 11 residues. Per the germline V gene, CDR1 is MRHNA and CDR2 is SNTAGT. V gave up 8 bases and J gave up 8 bases; unmatched junction bases: 5. CDR3 sequence: CASPRQGGYTF. CDR3 nucleotides: TGTGCCAGCCCCAGACAGGGCGGCTACACCTTC.

The chain joins TRBV5-1 to TRBJ2-1; 8 bases agree with TRBD2. This CDR3 region has 13 residues. Trimming removed 5 bases from V and 8 bases from J; junction bases left unmatched: 6. CDR1 and CDR2 (germline): SGHRS, YFSETQ. CDR3 nucleotides: TGCGCCAGCAGTGAGACTAGCGTCTATGAGCAGTTCTTC. This translates into CASSETSVYEQFF.

This chain uses TRBV5-5 with TRBJ2-7; TRBD2 aligns across 11 bases. Germline CDR1 SGHKS, CDR2 YYEKEE (reference sequence). The V gene end was trimmed by 4 bases and the J gene end by 3 bases; junction bases not matched to a gene: 6. The CDR3 sequence is 15 residues long. This chain's CDR3 is CASSLYLAGGYEQYF. DNA of the CDR3: TGTGCCAGCAGCCTGTATCTAGCGGGGGGCTACGAGCAGTACTTC.

This rearrangement joins TRBV13 to TRBJ1-2; TRBD1 aligns across 8 bases. The CDR3 extends over 15 amino acids. V gave up 5 bases and J gave up 4 bases; unmatched junction bases: 9. The germline CDR1 and CDR2 sequences are PRHDT and FYEKMQ (reference sequence). The CDR3, as DNA: TGTGCCAGCAGCCCCACCCGACAGGGGAGCTATGGCTACACCTTC. It translates to CASSPTRQGSYGYTF.

The chain recombines TRBV18 with TRBJ2-7, with D perhaps matching TRBD1 (5 bases). The V end was cut by 5 bases, the J end by 1 base, with 15 bases between. CDR1 KGHSH and CDR2 LQKENI come from the germline V gene. The CDR3 sequence is 15 residues long. CDR3 protein: CASSKDTSPSYEQYF. As DNA, the CDR3 is TGTGCCAGCTCAAAGGACACCTCCCCTTCCTACGAGCAGTACTTC.

V usage is TRBV29-1 and J usage is TRBJ2-3; TRBD2 might be the D (6 bases). Germline V CDR1 and CDR2: SQVTM, ANQGSEA. The CDR3 is made up of 11 amino acids. V lost 4 bases and J lost 8, with 10 bases in between. CDR3 sequence: CSVATGGTQYF. The CDR3 nucleotides read TGCAGCGTTGCTACCGGGGGTACGCAGTATTTT.

This chain joins TRBV5-1 and TRBJ2-7, with TRBD2 matching 14 bases. This CDR3 has 15 residues. Germline V gene lookup returns CDR1 SGHRS and CDR2 YFSETQ. The J segment lost 3 bases and the V segment lost 5 bases, leaving 4 bases of the junction unmatched. The CDR3: CASSWTSGGIYEQYF. The CDR3 DNA sequence: TGCGCCAGCAGTTGGACTAGCGGGGGGATCTACGAGCAGTACTTC.

The table lists this clone with a few counts. The rearrangement joins TRBV4-1 to TRBJ2-1; D not certain. Germline V lookup: CDR1 MGHRA, CDR2 YSYEKL. Deletions cut 1 base from V and 3 bases from J, with 19 bases between. The CDR3 has 18 amino acids. CDR3 sequence (DNA): TGCGCCAGCAGCCAAGGTAAAGGTTTAGCCTCTTACTACAATGAGCAGTTCTTC. It specifies CASSQGKGLASYYNEQFF.

Only one count was recorded for this clone. V and J are TRBV5-4 and TRBJ2-3; tentatively, D is TRBD2 (7 bases). Germline CDR1 SGHNT, CDR2 YYREEE (reference sequence). This CDR3 contains 16 residues. The V end was cut by 5 bases, the J end by 5 bases, with 21 bases between. The CDR3 sequence: CASRTTRGAGLDTQYF. As DNA, the CDR3 is TGTGCCAGCAGAACTACCCGGGGGGCCGGGTTAGATACGCAGTATTTT.

This clone appeared a few times. The rearrangement links TRBV29-1 to TRBJ2-5, with D perhaps TRBD2 (6 bases). The CDR3 spans 11 residues. Germline lookup yields CDR1 SQVTM and CDR2 ANQGSEA. Trimming took 4 bases from V and 5 from J, leaving 8 bases between them. DNA of the CDR3: TGCAGCGTTGGTCGGGGGGAGACCCAGTACTTC. Protein product: CSVGRGETQYF.

The chain recombines TRBV19 with TRBJ2-2, with D perhaps matching TRBD1 (7 bases). The CDR3 has 14 residues. CDR1 and CDR2 (germline): LNHDA, SQIVND (reference sequence). The CDR3 is CAVGSRGVTGELFF. The CDR3 DNA is TGTGCGGTGGGGAGCAGGGGGGTCACCGGGGAGCTGTTTTTT.

This clone showed up just once. V gene TRBV7-2 combines with J gene TRBJ2-5; tentatively, D is TRBD2 (7 bases). The DNA matches TRBJ2-7 better at its end, which makes the J call doubtful. The CDR3 length is 15 residues. Per the germline V gene, CDR1 is SGHTA and CDR2 is FQGNSA. In DNA form, the CDR3 reads TGTGCCAGCTCCCTGGGGGGGGCCCTCTCCTACGAGCAGTACTTC. It is translated as CASSLGGALSYEQYF.

The rearrangement links TRBV4-2 to TRBJ2-4; 10 nucleotides line up with TRBD1. J gave up 8 bases and V 1 base, and 5 bases lay outside the gene matches. The germline V gene has CDR1 LGHNA and CDR2 YNFKEQ. The CDR3 runs 15 residues. CDR3 DNA sequence: TGTGCCAGCAGCCAAGGACAGGGGGCAAGGGACATTCAGTACTTC. Translation gives CASSQGQGARDIQYF.

This clone occurred a few times. CDR3: CASSVSSGHEQYF. The CDR3 DNA reads TGTGCCAGCAGCGTAAGTAGCGGCCACGAGCAGTACTTC. The chain uses TRBV6-5 and TRBJ2-7; possibly TRBD2 for D (6 bases). CDR3 length: 13 residues. Deletions cut 6 bases from V and 5 bases from J, with 14 bases between. Germline V CDR1 and CDR2: MNHEY, SVGAGI.

Notes on this clone: One junction end does not reproduce the germline sequence, and a read error may be involved. The V gene is TRBV7-9, the J gene TRBJ1-2; TRBD1 might be the D (5 bases). Germline lookup yields CDR1 SEHNR and CDR2 FQNEAQ (reference sequence). The CDR3 spans 15 residues. DNA for the CDR3: TGTTCCAGCAGCTTAGTGGGCGGACCCCAGGGCGGCTACACCTTC. Translating it yields CSSSLVGGPQGGYTF.

This clone came up once. The rearrangement uses TRBV6-5 and TRBJ2-2; 11 nucleotides match TRBD1. The CDR3 loop spans 15 amino acids. The V gene's germline CDR1 is MNHEY and CDR2 SVGAGI. V was pared by 4 bases and J by 4 bases, with 2 bases of the junction left unmatched. CDR3 sequence reads: CASSWGTGGTGELFF. In DNA, the CDR3 is TGTGCCAGCAGTTGGGGGACAGGGGGCACCGGGGAGCTGTTTTTT.

The chain links TRBV6-1 to TRBJ2-4; no clear D. CDR1 and CDR2 from the germline V gene are MNHNS and SASEGT. Trimming took 7 bases from V and 8 from J, leaving 12 bases between them. CDR3 length: 12 amino acids. The CDR3 nucleotides read TGTGCCAGCAAAGACTTACGGGACATTCAGTACTTC. This translates into CASKDLRDIQYF.